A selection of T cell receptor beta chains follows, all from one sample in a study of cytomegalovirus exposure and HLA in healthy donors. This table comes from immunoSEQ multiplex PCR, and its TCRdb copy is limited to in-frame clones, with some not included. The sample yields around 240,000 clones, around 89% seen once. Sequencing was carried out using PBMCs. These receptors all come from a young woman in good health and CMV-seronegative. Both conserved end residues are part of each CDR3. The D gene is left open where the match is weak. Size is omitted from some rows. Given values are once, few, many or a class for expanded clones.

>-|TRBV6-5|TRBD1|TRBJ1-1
CASSYRKTGPNTEAFF
TGTGCCAGCAGTTACCGTAAGACAGGGCCCAACACTGAAGCTTTCTTT
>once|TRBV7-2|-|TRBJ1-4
CASSRLGEAEVSEKLFF
TGTGCCAGCAGCCGATTGGGGGAGGCAGAGGTCTCTGAAAAACTGTTTTTT
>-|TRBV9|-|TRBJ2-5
CASSALAAKETQYF
TGTGCCAGCAGCGCCTTAGCGGCCAAAGAGACCCAGTACTTC
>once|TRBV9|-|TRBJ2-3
CASSASGHFSTDTQYF
TGTGCCAGCAGCGCATCGGGACACTTCAGCACAGATACGCAGTATTTT
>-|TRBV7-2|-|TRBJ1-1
CASSLVRGTHTEAFF
TGTGCCAGCAGCTTAGTACGGGGAACCCACACTGAAGCTTTCTTT
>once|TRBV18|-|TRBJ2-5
CASSPPSGVQETQYF
TGTGCCAGCTCACCACCATCAGGGGTCCAAGAGACCCAGTACTTC
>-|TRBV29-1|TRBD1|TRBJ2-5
CSVEDWIIRTGDQETQYF
TGCAGCGTTGAAGATTGGATCATCAGGACAGGGGACCAAGAGACCCAGTACTTC
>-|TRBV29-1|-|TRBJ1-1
CSVGTGTFKAFF
TGCAGCGTGGGCACAGGGACATTTAAGGCTTTCTTT
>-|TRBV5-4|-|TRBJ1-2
CASSLWGGTGGYTF
TGTGCCAGCAGCTTGTGGGGGGGTACCGGCGGCTACACCTTC
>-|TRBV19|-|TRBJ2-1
CASRGTSREQFF
TGTGCCAGTAGGGGAACTAGTCGTGAGCAGTTCTTC
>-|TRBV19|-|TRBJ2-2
CATARTGSGELFF
TGTGCCACGGCAAGAACAGGGTCCGGGGAGCTGTTTTTT
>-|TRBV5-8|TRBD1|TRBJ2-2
CASSLGTGRLGELFF
TGTGCCAGCAGCTTGGGGACAGGGAGGCTCGGGGAGCTGTTTTTT
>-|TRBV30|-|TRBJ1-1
CACQLDSNTEAFF
TGTGCCTGCCAACTCGACAGTAACACTGAAGCTTTCTTT
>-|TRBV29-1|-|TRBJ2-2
CSGGQSTNTGELFF
TGCAGCGGCGGACAGTCCACGAACACCGGGGAGCTGTTTTTT
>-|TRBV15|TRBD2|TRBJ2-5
CATSRDKRGVWETQYF
TGTGCCACCAGCAGAGATAAACGGGGGGTCTGGGAGACCCAGTACTTC
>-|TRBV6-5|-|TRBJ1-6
CASLYRRSYNSPLHF
TGTGCCAGCCTCTACAGGCGGTCCTATAATTCACCCCTCCACTTT
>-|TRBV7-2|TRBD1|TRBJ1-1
CASSQGGGVRTEAFF
TGTGCCAGCAGCCAAGGAGGGGGCGTGAGGACTGAAGCTTTCTTT
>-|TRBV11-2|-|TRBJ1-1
CASSLDWAPGTTNTEAFF
TGTGCCAGCAGCTTAGATTGGGCCCCCGGGACAACGAACACTGAAGCTTTCTTT
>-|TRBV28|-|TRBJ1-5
CASYEQGPGNQPQHF
TGTGCCAGTTACGAACAGGGCCCGGGCAATCAGCCCCAGCATTTT
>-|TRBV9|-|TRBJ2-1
CASSVEGSVVDEQFF
TGTGCCAGCAGCGTAGAGGGTAGCGTGGTTGATGAGCAGTTCTTC
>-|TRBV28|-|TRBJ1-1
CASSAQGIPLGTEAFF
TGTGCCAGCAGTGCCCAGGGGATCCCCTTGGGCACTGAAGCTTTCTTT
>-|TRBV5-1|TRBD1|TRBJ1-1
CASSPGQEATEAFF
TGCGCCAGCAGCCCAGGACAGGAGGCCACTGAAGCTTTCTTT
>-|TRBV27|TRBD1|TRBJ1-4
CASSLQGAGEKLFF
TGTGCCAGCAGTTTGCAGGGGGCGGGTGAAAAACTGTTTTTT
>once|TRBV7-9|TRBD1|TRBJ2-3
CASSLAQGAPPQYF
TGTGCCAGCAGCTTAGCACAGGGGGCACCGCCGCAGTATTTT
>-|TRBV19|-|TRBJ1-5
CASAARGQTLVGNQPQHF
TGTGCCAGTGCGGCAAGAGGTCAGACCTTGGTGGGCAATCAGCCCCAGCATTTT
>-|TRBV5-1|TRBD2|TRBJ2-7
CASSLAGTSQYEQYF
TGCGCCAGCAGCTTGGCCGGGACTAGCCAATACGAGCAGTACTTC
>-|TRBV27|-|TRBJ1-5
CASSLGQVNQPQHF
TGTGCCAGCAGTTTAGGGCAGGTCAATCAGCCCCAGCATTTT
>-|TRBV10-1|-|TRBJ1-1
CASSEVKNTEAFF
TGCGCCAGCAGTGAGGTTAAGAACACTGAAGCTTTCTTT
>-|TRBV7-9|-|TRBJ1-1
CASSGAPNTEAFF
TGTGCCAGCAGCGGGGCGCCGAACACTGAAGCTTTCTTT
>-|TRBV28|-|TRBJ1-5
CASSLDQQSGLQHF
TGTGCCAGCAGTTTGGACCAACAATCGGGACTCCAGCATTTT
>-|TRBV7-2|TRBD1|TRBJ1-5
CASSLESGGAGNQPQHF
TGTGCCAGCAGCTTAGAATCAGGGGGCGCCGGCAATCAGCCCCAGCATTTT
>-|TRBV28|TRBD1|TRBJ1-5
CASSQPGTGDQPQHF
TGTGCCAGCAGCCAACCCGGGACAGGGGATCAGCCCCAGCATTTT
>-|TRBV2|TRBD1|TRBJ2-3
CASKIEDRGTDTQYF
TGTGCCAGCAAAATCGAAGACAGGGGAACAGATACGCAGTATTTT
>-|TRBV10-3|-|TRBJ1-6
CAISEVLGGNSPLHF
TGTGCCATCAGTGAAGTCTTGGGCGGGAATTCTCCCCTCCACTTT
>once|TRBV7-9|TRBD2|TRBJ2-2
CASSLQGLAGPNTGELFF
TGTGCCAGCAGCCTTCAAGGGCTAGCGGGGCCGAACACCGGGGAGCTGTTTTTT
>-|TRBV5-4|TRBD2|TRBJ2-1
CASSPSSTGGGKQFF
TGTGCCAGCAGCCCTTCTTCTACTGGGGGAGGGAAGCAGTTCTTC
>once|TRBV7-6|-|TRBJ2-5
CASSSRETQYF
TGTGCCAGCAGCTCTAGGGAGACCCAGTACTTC
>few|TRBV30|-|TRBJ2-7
CAWSPGSGEQYF
TGTGCCTGGAGTCCCGGATCGGGCGAGCAGTACTTC
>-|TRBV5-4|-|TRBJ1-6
CASSFQGGRGSPLHF
TGTGCCAGCAGCTTCCAGGGAGGGCGAGGTTCACCCCTCCACTTT
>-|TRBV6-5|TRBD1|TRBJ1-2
CASKQGNLNYGYTF
TGTGCCAGTAAACAGGGGAACCTTAACTATGGCTACACCTTC
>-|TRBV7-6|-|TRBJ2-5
CASSSPDRSQETQYF
TGTGCCAGCAGCTCACCTGACAGGAGCCAAGAGACCCAGTACTTC
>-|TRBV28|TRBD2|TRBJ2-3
CASSFRGLAESTDTQYF
TGTGCCAGCAGTTTTCGGGGACTAGCGGAGAGCACAGATACGCAGTATTTT
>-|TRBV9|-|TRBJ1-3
CASSQASGNTIYF
TGTGCCAGCAGTCAAGCGTCTGGAAACACCATATATTTT
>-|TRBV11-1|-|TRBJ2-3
CASSLALSKDTQYF
TGTGCCAGCAGCTTAGCGCTCAGTAAGGATACGCAGTATTTT
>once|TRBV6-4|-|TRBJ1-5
CASSETGSIQPQHF
TGTGCCAGCAGTGAAACAGGGAGTATTCAGCCCCAGCATTTT
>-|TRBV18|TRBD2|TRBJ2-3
CASSPPTSVNTQYF
TGTGCCAGCTCACCACCTACTAGCGTAAATACGCAGTATTTT
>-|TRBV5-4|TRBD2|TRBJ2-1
CASRTGTSGDNEQFF
TGTGCCAGCAGGACCGGGACTAGCGGGGACAATGAGCAGTTCTTC
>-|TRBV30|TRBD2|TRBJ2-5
CAWSKVLAGAETQYF
TGTGCCTGGAGTAAGGTACTAGCGGGGGCGGAGACCCAGTACTTC
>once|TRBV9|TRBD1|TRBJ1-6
CASSALDRGNSPLHF
TGTGCCAGCAGCGCTCTGGACAGGGGGAATTCACCCCTCCACTTT
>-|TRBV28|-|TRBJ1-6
CASSYLTGRGDNSPLHF
TGTGCCAGCAGTTACCTGACAGGAAGGGGAGATAATTCACCCCTCCACTTT
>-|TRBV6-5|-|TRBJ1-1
CASSYSARALEAFF
TGTGCCAGCAGTTACAGTGCCAGGGCGCTTGAAGCTTTCTTT
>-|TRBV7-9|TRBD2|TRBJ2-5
CASTHLAGGRETQYF
TGTGCCAGCACCCACTTAGCGGGGGGGCGAGAGACCCAGTACTTC
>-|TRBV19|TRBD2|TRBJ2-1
CASWDYYNEQFF
TGTGCCAGCTGGGACTACTACAATGAGCAGTTCTTC
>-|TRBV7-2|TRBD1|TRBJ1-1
CASSLEKGAWTEAFF
TGTGCCAGCAGCTTAGAGAAGGGGGCCTGGACTGAAGCTTTCTTT
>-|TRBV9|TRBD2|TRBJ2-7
CASSVAGGSEQYF
TGTGCCAGCAGCGTAGCGGGGGGGAGCGAGCAGTACTTC